This TCR beta chain was found in a study of identical twins. Points from the study as a whole: Cord blood's abundant beta clonotypes had fewer insertions, unlike memory repertoires.

One entry per CDR3 protein, called by TCRdb with MiXCR from the 5' RACE reads. Here the sample spans a few hundred thousand distinct CDR3 sequences, 12% being singletons. This clonotype appeared a few times. Its target is unknown. Germline CDR1 reads MNHNS; CDR2 reads SASEGT. Between the trimmed V and J ends, which lost 3 bases and 2 bases, there was a span of 13 bases. CDR3 length: 15 residues. The sample was also reused in another study, on yellow fever vaccine responses in identical twins.

The genes are TRBV6-1 and TRBJ2-5, with D possibly being TRBD2 (6 bases). The receptor was derived from a young woman in good health. Sample: CD8+ T cells sorted from blood. This chain's CDR3 is CASSEMGTPQETQYF. For the CDR3, the DNA is TGTGCCAGCAGTGAGATGGGGACTCCACAAGAGACCCAGTACTTC.